This T cell receptor beta chain was observed in a study of T cells in pancreatic ductal adenocarcinoma. Profiled with immunoSEQ multiplex PCR; TCRdb holds only in-frame clones, not every one. Among over 100,000 clones, roughly 96% were seen once, and the ten largest hold approximately 3.1%. J gave up 6 bases and V 2 bases, and 6 bases lay outside the gene matches. CDR1 MNHEY and CDR2 SVGAGI come from the germline V gene. The CDR3 loop spans 14 amino acids. The selected patients with pancreatic ductal adenocarcinoma had surgery but no neoadjuvant therapy. Material for sequencing was PBMCs. This sequence was found in a human donor with pancreatic ductal adenocarcinoma. The chain carries TRBV6-5 and TRBJ2-7, with 8 bases identical to TRBD2. The CDR3 DNA reads TGTGCCAGCAGTTACGGATACAGCGGGGGCGAGCAGTACTTC. Its protein is CASSYGYSGGEQYF.